This TCR beta chain was retrieved from a study of cytomegalovirus exposure and HLA in healthy donors (dated by TCRdb to 2017 to 2019). Context from the whole study: An earlier analysis of 587 of the donors reported about 290 Gb of sequence data and around 120 million unique TCR beta sequences from about 200 million T cells. In the later analysis, no new phenotypic data were used to find candidate immune exposures; instead, reliance was placed on TCR beta sequences and their occurrence across donors. Several DR-DQ haplotypes were handled as single units for association and clustering because linkage in the cohort was strong. Among 300 to 500 genotyped donors of the cohort, an average of about 220,000 unique TCR beta nucleotide sequences was sequenced per donor, of which about 19% were non-productive. To predict cytomegalovirus infection status, the study combined high-throughput TCR immunosequencing, statistical association of individual TCRs with disease status, and machine learning. Donor age, sex, ethnicity and CMV serostatus were compiled alongside the repertoire data. A later genetic analysis used genome-wide SNP genotypes for about 65% of the 666 donors, treating that subset as a discovery cohort. Typing coverage differed by locus: A, B, C, DRB1 and DQB1 were typed in roughly 620-630 donors, DQA1 in 522, DPA1 in over 600, and DPB1 in 400 to 480. All discovery cohort repertoires had been generated using a single sequencing platform. To decide whether each TCR beta V gene segment behaved as functional or pseudogenic, an earlier analysis of some 600 of the donors relied on high-throughput TCR beta sequencing. The aim of the study was to test whether cataloging public T cell receptors could identify signatures of past pathogen exposure. The study profiled the T cell repertoires of about 640 subjects by immunosequencing and related them to cytomegalovirus serostatus. In a later analysis, previously published TCR beta repertoires from 670 or so donors were re-analyzed and high-resolution HLA genotyping was added so that TCR occurrence patterns could be studied. About 320 gigabases of sequencing data and approximately 85 million unique TCR sequences were included in an early release covering several hundred HLA-typed donors. HLA typing included class I and class II loci at four-digit resolution. Besides the first cohort of 500 to 700 subjects, a separate validation cohort made up of about 120 different subjects was used. The genetic ancestry cluster associated with self-reported Caucasian donors included 65% to 90% of the 350 to 500 genotyped donors. The full study reports these points: Most TCR sequences were seen in very few donors, while some public TCRs were found in many individuals. Linkage disequilibrium might explain the correlated functional status among segregating V segments, but an unknown experimental factor could not be excluded. Three of the identified cytomegalovirus-associated TCR beta chains were confirmed in vitro to be specific for cytomegalovirus antigens. A further reported finding was that TCR beta sequences accurately predicted the HLA-A and HLA-B alleles for most subjects in the first cohort. The sequencing pipeline was judged likely to have produced a cluster of highly shared sequence variants as a technical artifact. The classifier was reported to diagnose cytomegalovirus status with high specificity and sensitivity in both the original cohort and the validation cohort. An association between a missense DCLRE1C variant and V-gene and J-gene trimming of TCR beta chains was found in a later genetic analysis and replicated in an independent cohort. A later analysis found that most CMV-associated TCR beta chains appeared HLA-restricted, with HLA associations seemingly driven largely by CMV exposure. The presence/absence analyses assumed that sequencing depth was roughly uniform across donors, and that assumption may not be true. A later analysis found that TCR association rates varied across HLA loci, with DRB1 alleles showing the most associated TCRs and HLA-C alleles the fewest. In the study, around 160 TCR beta chains were listed as associated with cytomegalovirus. In a later analysis, HLA-associated TCR beta chains were found to be more clonally expanded and to have lower generation probabilities than equally common non-associated chains. Specific HLA alleles were associated with 16,951 TCR beta sequences at a false discovery rate of 0.05 in a later analysis. Compared with the 666-donor mean, donors in an Asian-associated ancestry cluster had fewer N-insertions in productive TCRs, according to a later genetic analysis. Strong co-occurrence of HLA alleles, especially DR and DQ, made assigning TCR associations to individual alleles difficult. For the cohort, immune exposure information was limited to CMV serostatus. The cohort was sequenced for TCR beta chains only, and without alpha or paired-chain data the features that could be detected were limited. In an earlier analysis of 587 of the donors, most TCR beta V segments were observed in productive rearrangements about 90% or about 30% of the time, broadly matching IMGT annotations. Because HLA typing was unavailable for some donors at each locus, only the typed subset was used in association tests. The earlier analysis of almost 600 of the donors excluded approximately 17 rarely observed V segments, including chromosome 9 orphons, because counts were too low. The authors suggested that the approach could potentially be extended to other disease states and immunological phenotypes. In a later analysis, several top co-occurrence clusters were reported to appear linked to parvovirus B19, influenza, CMV and Epstein-Barr virus.

Libraries were built with the immunoSEQ multiplex PCR assay. For the multiplex PCR, a mixture combining 60 forward primers for TCR Vbeta segments and 13 reverse primers for TCR Jbeta segments was used. Amplification of the CDR3 region of rearranged TCR beta genes was performed with a multiplex PCR assay on genomic DNA. On the Illumina HiSeq System, the amplified TCR beta libraries were sequenced as 87-base-pair reads. For the original study's pipeline: Across the 670 or so repertoires, a later analysis counted 80 million or so unique TCR beta chains, around 11 million of which were shared by at least two donors. A nearest-neighbor algorithm error-corrected the raw reads and collapsed the reads into unique sequences, merging closely related sequences to remove PCR and sequencing errors. Alignment of CDR3 sequences to IMGT reference sequences was used to assign V, D and J gene segments. For a sequence to be retained, a match of at least six nucleotides to both a V gene segment and a J gene segment was required. A rearrangement was called productive if the CDR3 had no stop codons and remained in frame with V and J, and every other rearrangement was called non-productive. CDR3 was defined according to IMGT convention as the region running from the second conserved V-encoded cysteine to the conserved J-encoded phenylalanine. The earlier analysis of a few hundred of the donors excluded any sequence lacking an unambiguous match to a single V gene segment. In an earlier analysis of some 590 of the donors, V segments were called functional above 56.7% productive rearrangements and were called segregating when the between-donor standard deviation exceeded 5%. A statistical classification framework was built to diagnose cytomegalovirus status from the catalog of TCR beta chain sequences. In a later analysis, V and J genes were assigned by comparing TCR nucleotide sequences against IMGT/GENE-DB human TR gene sequences. A later analysis assigned CDR3 sequences and most-parsimonious VDJ recombination scenarios with the TCRdist pipeline. In a later analysis, every TCR beta chain was defined by the combination of its CDR3 amino acid sequence and its V-gene family, and reads without a unique V-gene family were dropped. As a way to deal with suspected cross-contamination and a sequencing artifact, a later analysis dropped 500 to 700 nucleotide sequences that were highly shared and had low generation probability. For each public chain, a later analysis derived a clonal expansion index from normalized ranks of inferred template counts within each repertoire. In a later analysis, generation probabilities were computed using a VDJ recombination model fitted to out-of-frame rearrangements, and the results were checked against IGoR. In a later analysis, hypergeometric tests were used to score TCR-TCR, TCR-HLA and TCR-CMV co-occurrence, with a repertoire-size bias correction applied to TCR pairs. False discovery rates were estimated in a later analysis by permuting HLA or CMV assignments 20 times. In a later analysis, co-occurring TCRs were grouped using DBSCAN, and TCRdist sequence similarity was added for clustering within HLA-allele-positive subsets. For co-occurrence clustering, repertoires with fewer than 30,000 or more than 120,000 public chains were excluded, along with 4 to 6 repertoires with anomalous nucleotide sharing. TCRdb mirrors the immuneACCESS table, restricted to in-frame sequences. Some clones are absent from its copies; in checked studies, under half trace to an unresolved V gene, and the reason for the others is unknown. Clone size and V and J calls were adopted from that table, with D and trimming inferred from the DNA. Present in this sample are about 130,000 clones, roughly 71% of which were seen just once. 4% to 4.5% of the sample is held by the ten biggest clonotypes.

The cohort was made up of approximately 670 healthy bone marrow donors. Cohort members were all nominally healthy when sampled, although unrecorded immune exposures were likely present. The donor was CMV seropositive and was included in the group of 300 or so seropositive cohort members. A peripheral blood sample was collected from each donor, and TCR beta sequencing was performed on peripheral blood mononuclear cells. The Qiagen DNeasy Blood Extraction Kit was used to extract genomic DNA from the blood cell samples. With regard to this clone: The antigen this receptor binds is unknown. No base-level quality is on record; no much larger clone is a single base apart.

This clonotype was obtained from a woman aged 45 to 65 in good health and CMV-seropositive. Sequencing was done on a sample of PBMCs.

This receptor has the CDR3 CASSWLAGGKNNEQFF. The DNA reads TGTGCCAGCAGTTGGTTAGCGGGGGGGAAGAACAATGAGCAGTTCTTC. The chain employs TRBV6-5 and TRBJ2-1; the junction holds 11 bases that match TRBD2. The CDR3 spans 16 residues, from the cysteine through the phenylalanine. The CDR3 DNA has 48 bases and is translated from base 1. V ends up 4 bases short and J 5 bases short, with an unmatched junction base count of 7. The germline V gene yields MNHEY for CDR1 and SVGAGI for CDR2.